This is a list of T cell receptor beta chains from one sample in a study of identical twins. TCRdb reprocessed the 5' RACE reads with MiXCR, giving one entry per CDR3 protein. Seen here are about 500,000 distinct CDR3 sequences, 13% to 15% observed once, and the top ten hold approximately 1%. These data were also reused for a study on yellow fever vaccine responses in identical twins.

The sample taken for sequencing was CD4+ T cells sorted from blood. The origin of the receptors is a woman aged 18-29 years in good health. Both conserved end residues are part of each CDR3. The D gene is left open where the match is weak. Size is stated for part of the rows, as once, few or many counts, or as a class when the clone is expanded.

>few|.|TRBJ1-1|TRBV6-1
TGTGCCAGCAGTGTCGGGGTTGGGACTGAAGCTTTCTTT
CASSVGVGTEAFF
>few|TRBD2|TRBJ2-3|TRBV20-1
TGCAGTGCTATGGGACTAGCGGGGGGAACAGATACGCAGTATTTT
CSAMGLAGGTDTQYF
>many|TRBD1|TRBJ1-2|TRBV6-1
TGTGCCAGCAGATCACAGGGGCCGAGGGGCTACACCTTC
CASRSQGPRGYTF
>many|TRBD1|TRBJ2-5|TRBV20-1
TGCAGTGGGAAGGGACAGTGGGAGACCCAGTACTTC
CSGKGQWETQYF
>few|.|TRBJ2-1|TRBV11-2
TGTGCCAGCAGTCGCCCACGGGACGGACTGGGCAATGAGCAGTTCTTC
CASSRPRDGLGNEQFF
>few|.|TRBJ2-7|TRBV11-2
TGTGCCAGCAGCTTAGGCGGCGATTTCTCCTACGAGCAGTACTTC
CASSLGGDFSYEQYF
>.|.|TRBJ2-7|TRBV14
TGTGCCAGCAGCCAAGAGGGACGCGGAGTCGAGCAGTACTTC
CASSQEGRGVEQYF
>few|TRBD2|TRBJ2-1|TRBV12-3/TRBV12-4
TGTGCCAGCAGTTTAGACAGTACCGGACTAGCGGGGGGGAATGAGCAGTTCTTC
CASSLDSTGLAGGNEQFF
>few|TRBD2|TRBJ2-7|TRBV19
TGTGCCAGTAGTCGGGAGGCGGCCTACGAGCAGTACTTC
CASSREAAYEQYF
>.|.|TRBJ2-1|TRBV28
TGTGCCAGCAGTTTGACACCGGGTGGGAATGAGCAGTTCTTC
CASSLTPGGNEQFF
>.|.|TRBJ2-3|TRBV9
TGTGCCAGCAGCGTAGTACAGGGACATTCCACAGATACGCAGTATTTT
CASSVVQGHSTDTQYF
>few|TRBD1|TRBJ1-1|TRBV10-3
TGTGCCTCCCGGACAGGGGATCGAGCTTTCTTT
CASRTGDRAFF
>.|.|TRBJ2-7|TRBV10-3
TGTGCCATCAGTGAAACGGGGCCCAATGAGCAGTACTTC
CAISETGPNEQYF
>few|.|TRBJ2-4|TRBV7-2
TGTGCCAGCAGCTTCGGGTGGCTGGGGTTAGCCAAAAACATTCAGTACTTC
CASSFGWLGLAKNIQYF
>few|.|TRBJ2-1|TRBV28
TGTGCCAGCAGCCTTCAGCGGGCCTCCTACAATGAGCAGTTCTTC
CASSLQRASYNEQFF
>.|.|TRBJ1-1|TRBV7-2
TGTGCCAGCAGCTTAGTGGTCCCGACTGAAGCTTTCTTT
CASSLVVPTEAFF
>few|TRBD2|TRBJ2-3|TRBV5-1
TGCGCCAGCACCCAAGGGACTAGCGGACGCACAGATACGCAGTATTTT
CASTQGTSGRTDTQYF
>few|.|TRBJ2-6|TRBV20-1
TGCAGTGCTAGAGATTCCGACGCTGGGGCCAACGTCCTGACTTTC
CSARDSDAGANVLTF
>.|TRBD2|TRBJ2-7|TRBV25-1
TGTGCCAGCAGAGCCCCGGGACTAGGCGCGTACGAGCAGTACTTC
CASRAPGLGAYEQYF
>few|.|TRBJ1-4|TRBV12-3/TRBV12-4
TGTGCCAGTGGTAGAGATGAACGGACTAATGAAAAACTGTTTTTT
CASGRDERTNEKLFF